Sequencing of this TCR beta chain was carried out in a study of cytomegalovirus exposure and HLA in healthy donors. At least ten counts were recorded for this clone. Other DNA sequences in this specimen translate into the identical CDR3. With 2 bases clipped from V and 8 bases from J, the junction kept 6 bases outside the gene matches. CDR3 size: 15 residues. From germline, CDR1 is SNHLY and CDR2 FYNNEI. Use of 60 Vbeta and 13 Jbeta primers characterized the PCR. TCRdb's table, derived via immunoSEQ multiplex PCR, lists solely in-frame clones and lacks some. Of about 120,000 clones detected, about 81% appear once; the ten largest clones hold about 9.1%.

Sample: PBMCs. J is TRBJ2-1 and V is TRBV2; 10 nucleotides match TRBD1. This sequence originates from a woman aged 50 to 65 in good health and CMV-seropositive. The CDR3 loop reads CASSEWDRGRDEQFF. CDR3 in DNA: TGTGCCAGCAGTGAATGGGACAGGGGAAGGGATGAGCAGTTCTTC.